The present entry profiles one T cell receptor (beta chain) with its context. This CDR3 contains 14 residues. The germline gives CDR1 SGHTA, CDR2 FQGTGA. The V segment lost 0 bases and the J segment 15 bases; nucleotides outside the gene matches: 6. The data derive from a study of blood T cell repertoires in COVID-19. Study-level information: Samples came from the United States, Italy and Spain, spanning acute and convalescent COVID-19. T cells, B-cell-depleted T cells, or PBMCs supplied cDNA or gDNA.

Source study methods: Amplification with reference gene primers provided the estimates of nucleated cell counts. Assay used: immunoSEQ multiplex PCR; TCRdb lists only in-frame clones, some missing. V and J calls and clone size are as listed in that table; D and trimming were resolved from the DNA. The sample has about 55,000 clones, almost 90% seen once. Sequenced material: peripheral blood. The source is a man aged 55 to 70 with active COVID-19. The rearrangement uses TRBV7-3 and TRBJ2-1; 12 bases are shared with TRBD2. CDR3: CASSLTLAGGPLFF. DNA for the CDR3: TGTGCCAGCAGCTTAACTCTAGCGGGAGGGCCTTTGTTCTTC.